This paragraph covers one T cell receptor (beta chain) sequence. The antigen remains undetermined. This sample was included in a study of cytomegalovirus exposure and HLA in healthy donors. Whole-study results and caveats: Rates of TCR association differed by HLA locus in a later analysis, with DRB1 highest and HLA-C lowest. Later analysis showed most CMV-associated TCR beta chains appearing HLA-restricted.

PCR primers comprised 60 Vbeta and 13 Jbeta primers. Some clones are missing from TCRdb's copy, which holds only in-frame ones; the method was immunoSEQ multiplex PCR. Of about 130,000 clones listed, 10% to 13% are singletons. The germline V gene encodes CDR1 SGHNT and CDR2 YYREEE (reference sequence). V shed 4 bases and J 7 bases; nucleotides not matched to a gene: 9. CDR3 size: 17 residues. Sequenced input: PBMCs. This chain connects TRBV5-4 to TRBJ2-1; 15 nucleotides agree with TRBD2. The sequence derives from a woman younger than 30 in good health and CMV-seropositive. CDR3 DNA sequence: TGTGCCAGCAGCCGAGGACTAGCGGGAGGGCTTGGGAATGAGCAGTTCTTC. It translates to CASSRGLAGGLGNEQFF.